This T cell receptor beta chain was recovered during a study of blood T cell repertoires in COVID-19. Background on the study: PBMCs, B-cell-depleted T cells, or T cells were the source of the cDNA or gDNA that made up the material.

In the original analysis: The authors estimated nucleated cell counts from reference gene primer amplification. Sequencing was performed with immunoSEQ multiplex PCR; in TCRdb, only in-frame clones are kept and a portion is missing. The V and J calls and clone size come from that table; D and trimming were worked out from the DNA. The table includes 200,000 to 300,000 clones, around four fifths detected once. CDR1 and CDR2 (germline): SGHTA, FQGNSA. The CDR3 length is 14 residues. V lost 5 bases and J lost 7, with 17 bases in between. The specimen was peripheral blood. The chain joins TRBV7-2 to TRBJ1-2; weak D call: TRBD1 (6 bases). The receptor comes from a man in his fifties or sixties with acute or convalescent COVID-19. For the CDR3, the DNA is TGTGCCAGCAGCCGTGGACAGCCGGCTTCTGGCTACACCTTC. Its translation is CASSRGQPASGYTF.